This TCR beta chain was retrieved from a study of graft-versus-host responses after intestinal transplantation. Findings of the study overall: Early after transplant, HvG declines were associated with peak levels of circulating GvH clones.

TCRdb's copy holds only in-frame clones and misses some; the assay was immunoSEQ multiplex PCR. The data contain approximately 18,000 clones, around 93% of them singletons. This CDR3 region has 14 residues. The germline CDR1 and CDR2 sequences are SGHVS and FQNEAQ. The germline V and J ends were trimmed by 5 bases and 4 bases, with 12 bases remaining between them. This clone was detected once. Its antigen is unknown. Here the sequenced sample was PBMCs, taken 23 days after intestinal transplant. V is TRBV7-8 and J is TRBJ2-1; D is possibly TRBD2 (6 bases). The TCR originated in a human patient who received an intestinal transplant, so some T cells may come from the graft donor. CDR3 nucleotide sequence: TGTGCCAGCAGCCCAGCCGCGGGATACAATGAGCAGTTCTTC. Its translation is CASSPAAGYNEQFF.